Here is one T cell receptor (beta chain) with its context. The CDR3 has 13 amino acids. Trimming pared 6 bases from V and 8 bases from J, leaving 13 bases between. This specimen belongs to a study of T cells in Graves' hyperthyroidism and ophthalmopathy. Regions amplified from RNA transcripts were the TCR beta CDR3 regions. The HTBI primer set served for first-round RT-PCR of the TCR CDR3. TCRdb independently ran MiXCR on the multiplex PCR reads; one entry per CDR3 protein. Of hundreds of thousands of distinct CDR3 sequences in the sample, around 38% were seen once. V usage is TRBV12-3 or TRBV12-4 and J usage is TRBJ1-4, with D possibly being TRBD1 (6 bases). Specimen: blood. The TCR comes from a man aged 18 to 30 with Graves' hyperthyroidism. The DNA for the CDR3 is TGTGCCAGCAGGATGGGGGCAGGGGAAAAACTGTTTTTT. Its translation is CASRMGAGEKLFF.